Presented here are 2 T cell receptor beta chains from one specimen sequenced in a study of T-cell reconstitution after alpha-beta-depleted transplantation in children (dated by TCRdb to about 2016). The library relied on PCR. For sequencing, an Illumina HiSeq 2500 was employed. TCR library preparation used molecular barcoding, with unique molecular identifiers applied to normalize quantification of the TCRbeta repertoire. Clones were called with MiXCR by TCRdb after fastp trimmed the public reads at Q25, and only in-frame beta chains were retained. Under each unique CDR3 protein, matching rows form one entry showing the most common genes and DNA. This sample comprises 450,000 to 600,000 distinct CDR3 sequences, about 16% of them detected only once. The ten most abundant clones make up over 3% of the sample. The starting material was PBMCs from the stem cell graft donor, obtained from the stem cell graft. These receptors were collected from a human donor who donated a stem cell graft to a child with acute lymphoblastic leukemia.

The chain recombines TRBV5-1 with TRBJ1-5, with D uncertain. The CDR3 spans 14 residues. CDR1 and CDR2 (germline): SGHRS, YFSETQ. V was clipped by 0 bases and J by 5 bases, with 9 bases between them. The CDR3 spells CASSLGGGYQPQHF. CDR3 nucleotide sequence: TGCGCCAGCAGCTTGGGCGGCGGCTATCAGCCCCAGCATTTT.

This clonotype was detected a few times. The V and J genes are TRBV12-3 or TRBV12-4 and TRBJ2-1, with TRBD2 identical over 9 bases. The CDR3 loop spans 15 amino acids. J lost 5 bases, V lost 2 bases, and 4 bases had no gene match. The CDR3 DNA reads TGTGCCAGCAGTTTAATGACTAGCGGAAACAATGAGCAGTTCTTC. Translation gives CASSLMTSGNNEQFF.